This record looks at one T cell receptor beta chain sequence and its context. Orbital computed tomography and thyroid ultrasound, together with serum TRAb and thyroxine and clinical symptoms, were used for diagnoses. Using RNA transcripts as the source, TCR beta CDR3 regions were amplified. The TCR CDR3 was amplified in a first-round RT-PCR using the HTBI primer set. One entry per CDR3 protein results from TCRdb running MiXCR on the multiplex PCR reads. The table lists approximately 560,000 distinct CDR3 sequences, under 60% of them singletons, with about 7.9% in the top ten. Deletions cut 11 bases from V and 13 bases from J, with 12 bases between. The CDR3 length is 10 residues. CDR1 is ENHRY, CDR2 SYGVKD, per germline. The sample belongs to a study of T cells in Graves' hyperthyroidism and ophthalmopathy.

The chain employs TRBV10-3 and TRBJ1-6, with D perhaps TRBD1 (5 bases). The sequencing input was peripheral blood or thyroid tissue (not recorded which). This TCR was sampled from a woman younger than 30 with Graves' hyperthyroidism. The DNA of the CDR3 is TGTGCCGCCGGGGGGACGCCCCTCCACTTT. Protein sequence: CAAGGTPLHF.